This TCR beta chain derives from a study of blood T cell repertoires in COVID-19 (dated by TCRdb to between 2020 and 2021). For the study in its entirety: Collaborator samples came from the United States, Italy and Spain and covered acute and convalescent phases of COVID-19. The material from the prospective study consisted of cDNA or gDNA derived from T cells, B-cell-depleted T cells, or PBMCs. Subjects who had been exposed to COVID-19, were actively infected with it, or had recovered from it provided the deeply sampled blood TCRbeta repertoires that made up the dataset. The repertoires were released in a freely available public database meant as a resource for research on the immune response to SARS-CoV-2. The samples were drawn from the first 160 participants of the ongoing ImmuneRACE study and from 1,254 subjects provided by 6 global collaborators. Nearly every sample came with metadata listing a de-identified subject ID, COVID-19 status, age in years and sex. Where available, HLA class I and class II types were taken from metadata supplied by the sample provider and were not determined by assay-based typing.

As concerns this clone: It lacks a known antigen. Base qualities were left out, and no much larger clone turns up one base away.

TCRbeta CDR3 regions were amplified from genomic DNA using the immunoSEQ Assay, a bias-controlled multiplex PCR. For the original study's pipeline: Nucleated cell counts per sample were estimated from amplification of reference gene primers within the assay. To quantify the absolute abundance of each unique TCRbeta CDR3 rearrangement, sequence reads were collapsed and filtered. Productive Simpson clonality was computed per sample as the square root of Simpson's diversity index over productive rearrangements. As stored in TCRdb, this immuneACCESS dataset retains in-frame rearrangements with V and J assigned. A fraction of the clones does not appear; measured against another copy, unresolved V genes explain less than half of the discrepancy, and the remainder lacks a known reason. That table furnishes V, J and clone size, whereas the DNA furnished D and trimming. The sample profile shows roughly 390,000 clones; roughly 86% of them were found once. Under 11% of the sample goes to the ten largest clones.

One collaborating source in Seattle enrolled patients during active infection and followed them longitudinally through the course of disease. Whole blood was collected in K2EDTA tubes by collaborating institutions according to the institutions' own protocols. For TCRbeta analysis, collaborators shipped samples in one of three forms: frozen whole blood, isolated PBMCs, or DNA extracted from either of those sample types. Findings and caveats that apply to the study as a whole: Clinical and demographic metadata were provided uncurated, with the amount varying by source and participant.

The CDR1 and CDR2 encoded by the germline V gene (reference sequence) are SEHNR and FQNEAQ. After removal of 5 bases from V and 7 bases from J, the junction retains 8 bases not matched to a gene. There are 14 amino acids in the CDR3, from cysteine to phenylalanine inclusive. Solely the CDR3 DNA is kept, with 42 bases framed from the first base. The sequence links TRBV7-9 to TRBJ1-2, with 9 junctional bases fitting TRBD1. This sequence was found in a woman in her twenties or thirties with COVID-19, enrolled during active disease. The sample taken for sequencing was peripheral blood. The CDR3 is CASSNPDRGGGYTF. The nucleotide sequence reads TGTGCCAGCAGCAACCCCGACAGGGGGGGTGGCTACACCTTC.